What follows describes a single TCR beta chain. Its antigen remains unidentified. Patients were left out if they had other autoimmune diseases, uncontrolled infections, pregnancy or lactation. CDR1 SQVTM and CDR2 ANQGSEA come from the germline V gene. The CDR3 is made up of 12 amino acids. V dropped 4 bases and J dropped 2 bases, with 8 bases sitting between them. RNA transcripts were the source from which TCR beta CDR3 regions were amplified. HTBI-primed RT-PCR formed the first round, and a multiplex PCR formed the second. Each CDR3 protein gets one entry after TCRdb re-called the multiplex PCR reads with MiXCR. The sample lists 600,000 to 700,000 distinct CDR3 sequences, 35% to 45% occurring once. These data are taken from a study of Graves' ophthalmopathy and Graves' hyperthyroidism. Overall study findings and caveats: Also, most clonotypes expanded in the thyroid above 0.001 frequency appeared in blood.

The chain has TRBV29-1 and TRBJ1-2, with a possible D match to TRBD1 (6 bases). The sample consisted of peripheral blood. This sequence was found in an adult man with Graves' ophthalmopathy. The CDR3 nucleotides are TGCAGCGTTGTAAGGGGGAACTATGGCTACACCTTC. Amino acid sequence: CSVVRGNYGYTF.